This T cell receptor (beta chain) comes out of a study of Ad26.COV2.S vaccination and SARS-CoV-2 variants. This CDR3 has 13 amino acids. The ends lost 2 bases at V and 7 bases at J; junction bases unmatched: 1. Germline assignment: CDR1 SGDLS and CDR2 YYNGEE. TCRdb keeps only in-frame clones here, not all; method: immunoSEQ multiplex PCR. Among about 180,000 clones, roughly 87% were seen once, and the ten largest hold about 5.9%. The sequence derives from a human donor who had recovered from COVID-19. The material sequenced was peripheral blood, taken after recovery from COVID-19. The chain couples TRBV9 to TRBJ2-7; 12 nucleotides match TRBD2. DNA of the CDR3: TGTGCCAGCAGCGTCGGACTAGCGGGAGAGCAGTACTTC. Amino acids: CASSVGLAGEQYF.